The 23 T cell receptor beta chains below all came from one sample that was sequenced in a study of T-cell memory formation after mild COVID-19. TCRdb independently ran MiXCR on the 5' RACE reads; one entry per CDR3 protein. The sample lists 250,000 to 350,000 distinct CDR3 sequences, 13% to 15% seen once, with 21% in the top ten. The source material was PBMCs or a T cell subset sorted from them (not recorded which). These receptors originate from a man in his late teens or twenties who had mild COVID-19 (a few samples of this study predate the infection). Cell type and time point are not known.

This clonotype appeared many times. The chain recombines TRBV5-6 with TRBJ2-3; no definite D call. The CDR3 contains 13 residues. The V end was cut by 0 bases, the J end by 6 bases, with 8 bases between. CDR1 and CDR2 from the germline V gene are SGHDT and YYEEEE. In DNA, the CDR3 is TGTGCCAGCAGCTTGGCCGTAGGGGATACGCAGTATTTT. This codes for CASSLAVGDTQYF.

This clonotype has more than one count but fewer than ten. The genes are TRBV6-5 and TRBJ1-5; 8 nucleotides align to TRBD1. CDR1 MNHEY and CDR2 SVGAGI come from the germline V gene. CDR3 length: 16 residues. Trimming took 6 bases from V and 5 from J; bases not matched to a gene: 12. CDR3 sequence reads: CASRKASGQAYQPQHF. The CDR3 region has the DNA TGTGCCAGCAGAAAGGCCTCGGGACAGGCTTATCAGCCCCAGCATTTT.

V and J are TRBV7-6 and TRBJ1-1; TRBD1 matches 9 bases. The germline V gene encodes CDR1 SGHVS and CDR2 FNYEAQ. V trimming: 0 bases; J trimming: 5 bases; junction bases outside the gene matches: 7. The CDR3 loop spans 16 amino acids. CDR3 in amino acids: CASSLAIGQGRTEAFF. CDR3 DNA: TGTGCCAGCAGCTTAGCGATAGGACAGGGGAGAACTGAAGCTTTCTTT. Combining the CDR3 with reference TRBV7-6 and TRBJ1-1 gives the whole variable domain GAGVSQSPRYKVTKRGQDVALRCDPISGHVSLYWYRQALGQGPEFLTYFNYEAQQDKSGLPNDRFSAERPEGSISTLTIQRTEQRDSAMYRCASSLAIGQGRTEAFFGQGTRLTVV.

The CDR3 sequence: CASSRGQTYNSPLHF. For the CDR3, the DNA is TGTGCCAGCAGTAGGGGACAGACCTATAATTCACCCCTCCACTTT. The genes are TRBV6-6 and TRBJ1-6, with TRBD1 matching over 7 bases. This CDR3 has 15 amino acids. V lost 5 bases, J lost 2 bases, and 3 bases stayed unmatched. Looked up from germline, CDR1 is MNHNY and CDR2 is SVGAGI (reference sequence).

The chain combines TRBV6-2 or TRBV6-3 with TRBJ2-7; 9 bases align to TRBD2. This CDR3 is 14 amino acids long. Germline loops: CDR1 MNHEY, CDR2 SVGEGT. V shed 0 bases, J shed 7 bases, and the junction held 4 bases outside the gene matches. This chain's CDR3 is CASSYSGLAREQYV. The CDR3 DNA reads TGTGCCAGCAGTTACTCGGGACTAGCCAGGGAGCAGTACGTC.

The V and J genes are TRBV29-1 and TRBJ1-1; D not certain. Deletions cut 6 bases from V and 0 bases from J, with 8 bases between. The CDR3 is 12 amino acids. CDR1 is SQVTM and CDR2 is ANQGSEA in the germline V gene. CDR3 coding DNA: TGCAGCGTGTCATATATGAACACTGAAGCTTTCTTT. Its translation: CSVSYMNTEAFF.

The chain combines TRBV27 with TRBJ1-2, with D possibly being TRBD1 (6 bases). This CDR3 comprises 14 residues. CDR1 MNHEY and CDR2 SMNVEV come from the germline V gene (reference sequence). Trimming took off 0 bases at V and 8 bases at J, with 13 bases between the two ends. In DNA form, the CDR3 reads TGTGCCAGCAGTTTATCCCGCAGGGGCGGCGGCTACACCTTC. Its protein product is CASSLSRRGGGYTF.

This clonotype was seen a few times. Germline is not matched at one junction end, which may reflect a read error. V gene TRBV29-1 combines with J gene TRBJ2-3, with a weak D call TRBD2 (5 bases). The CDR3 extends over 11 amino acids. Looked up from germline, CDR1 is SQVTM and CDR2 is ANQGSEA. CDR3 DNA sequence: TGCAGCGTCCCCCCCGGGGAGCAAGTGCATTTT. Amino acids: CSVPPGEQVHF.

This chain uses TRBV2 with TRBJ1-2; D is uncertain. Germline V gene data show CDR1 as SNHLY and CDR2 as FYNNEI. This CDR3 is 14 amino acids long. V dropped 2 bases and J dropped 5 bases, with 12 bases sitting between them. DNA of the CDR3: TGTGCCAGCAGTGAATCTTCGGTTCGATATGGCTACACCTTC. Its protein is CASSESSVRYGYTF. Filled out from reference TRBV2 and TRBJ1-2, the complete variable domain reads EPEVTQTPSHQVTQMGQEVILRCVPISNHLYFYWYRQILGQKVEFLVSFYNNEISEKSEIFDDQFSVERPDGSNFTLKIRSTKLEDSAMYFCASSESSVRYGYTFGSGTRLTVV.

This chain joins TRBV27 and TRBJ1-6; D ambiguous. V lost 6 bases to trimming and J lost 1 base, with 4 bases between them. There are 13 residues in the CDR3. The germline CDR1 and CDR2 sequences are MNHEY and SMNVEV (reference sequence). CDR3 protein: CASRVSYNSPLHF. CDR3 DNA: TGTGCCAGCAGGGTTTCCTATAATTCACCCCTCCACTTT.

This clonotype has just one count. The genes are TRBV3-1 and TRBJ2-7; 7 bases match TRBD1. The V segment lost 3 bases and the J segment 3 bases; nucleotides outside the gene matches: 14. The CDR3 totals 17 residues. The germline gives CDR1 LGHDT, CDR2 YNNKEL (reference sequence). The CDR3 DNA reads as TGTGCCAGCAGCCAGTTAGGGGCGACAGGGAACTTCTACGAGCAGTACTTC. It is translated as CASSQLGATGNFYEQYF.

The chain uses TRBV29-1 and TRBJ1-1, with D perhaps TRBD1 (5 bases). Germline assignment: CDR1 SQVTM and CDR2 ANQGSEA. The CDR3 is made up of 14 amino acids. V was pared by 6 bases and J by 4 bases, with 18 bases between. CDR3 coding DNA: TGCAGCGTGGCGGCTGCCGCAGGGTTCACTGAAGCTTTCTTT. This sequence encodes CSVAAAAGFTEAFF.

The gene calls are TRBV6-6 and TRBJ2-7; TRBD1 matches at 7 bases. In germline, CDR1 is MNHNY, CDR2 SVGAGI (reference sequence). Trimming took 0 bases from V and 6 from J; bases not matched to a gene: 8. The length of the CDR3 is 15 residues. In DNA form, the CDR3 reads TGTGCCAGCAGTTACTCGAGTAGGGGGCGGGTCGAGCAGTACTTC. It codes for CASSYSSRGRVEQYF.

The chain combines TRBV13 with TRBJ1-3, with TRBD1 matching 10 bases. With V trimmed by 1 base and J by 1 base, 10 bases remained unmatched. Germline lookup yields CDR1 PRHDT and CDR2 FYEKMQ (reference sequence). This CDR3 has 19 amino acids. The CDR3 sequence: CASSLASGTGVVSGNTIYF. The CDR3 bases are TGTGCCAGCAGCTTAGCCTCCGGGACAGGGGTTGTATCTGGAAACACCATATATTTT.

The chain uses TRBV7-4 and TRBJ2-7; 15 bases are shared with TRBD2. In germline, CDR1 is SGHVT, CDR2 SQSDAQ. This CDR3 is built from 20 residues. V lost 4 bases, J lost 0 bases, and 13 bases stayed unmatched. DNA for the CDR3: TGTGCCAGCAGCTCATACGAGGGACTAGCGGGGGGCATTAGCTCCTACGAGCAGTACGTC. Protein: CASSSYEGLAGGISSYEQYV.

The rearrangement joins TRBV12-3 or TRBV12-4 to TRBJ2-7; the match to TRBD1 covers 7 bases. The CDR3 has 11 residues. The CDR3 loop reads CATGRGSEQYF. For the CDR3, the DNA is TGTGCGACAGGGCGAGGGTCCGAGCAGTACTTC.

The V gene is TRBV20-1, the J gene TRBJ1-5; no definite D call. Trimming stripped 4 bases from V and 3 bases from J, with 10 bases between. Germline CDR1 reads DFQATT; CDR2 reads SNEGSKA (reference sequence). This CDR3 is built from 13 residues. The CDR3 sequence: CSAKAGNNQPQHF. CDR3 DNA: TGCAGTGCTAAGGCGGGGAACAATCAGCCCCAGCATTTT.

This clonotype has only a few counts. The chain combines TRBV7-9 with TRBJ2-1; 10 nucleotides line up with TRBD1. The CDR3 runs 13 residues. Germline V CDR1 and CDR2: SEHNR, FQNEAQ (reference sequence). V shed 8 bases, J shed 7 bases, and the junction held 5 bases outside the gene matches. CDR3 protein: CASRDRGGNEQFF. DNA of the CDR3: TGTGCCAGCCGGGACAGGGGTGGAAATGAGCAGTTCTTC.

In this sample, this clonotype turned up once. This chain connects TRBV6-2 or TRBV6-3 to TRBJ1-1, with 8 bases lining up with TRBD1. Germline V gives CDR1 MNHEY, CDR2 SVGEGT. J lost 6 bases, V lost 1 base, and 7 bases had no gene match. The CDR3 has 15 amino acids. The CDR3 sequence: CASSYFQGAGAEAFF. CDR3 DNA sequence: TGTGCCAGCAGTTACTTTCAGGGGGCCGGGGCTGAAGCTTTCTTT.

The chain employs TRBV7-9 and TRBJ1-4; 7 bases match TRBD1. Germline assignment: CDR1 SEHNR and CDR2 FQNEAQ (reference sequence). The V segment lost 4 bases and the J segment 9 bases; nucleotides outside the gene matches: 11. This CDR3 has 15 amino acids. The CDR3 sequence: CASSSWDSLHQKLFF. The CDR3 coding sequence is TGTGCCAGCAGCTCGTGGGACAGCCTCCATCAAAAACTGTTTTTT.

This clonotype was counted only a few times. The rearrangement uses TRBV10-3 and TRBJ2-7; 7 bases fit TRBD1. Germline V gives CDR1 ENHRY, CDR2 SYGVKD. Germline trimming cut 11 bases from V and 3 bases from J; bases unmatched to any gene: 13. The CDR3 totals 14 residues. The CDR3 coding sequence is TGTGCCGCAGGGACCGCCCGGGACAGCTACGAGCAGTACTTC. The encoded protein is CAAGTARDSYEQYF.

V and J are TRBV20-1 and TRBJ2-5; 9 bases map to TRBD2. The CDR3 runs 15 residues. V lost 0 bases to trimming and J lost 4 bases; unmatched junction nucleotides: 6. The germline CDR1 and CDR2 sequences are DFQATT and SNEGSKA (reference sequence). The CDR3 nucleotides are TGCAGTGCTAGAGAGTCAGCGGGGGGTGGAGAGACCCAGTACTTC. It codes for CSARESAGGGETQYF.

This clonotype was picked up a small number of times. The V and J genes are TRBV5-1 and TRBJ2-1; 9 nucleotides line up with TRBD1. V trimming: 4 bases; J trimming: 5 bases; junction bases outside the gene matches: 10. CDR1 SGHRS and CDR2 YFSETQ come from the germline V gene. This CDR3 contains 16 residues. CDR3 sequence reads: CASSGGQGDGDNEQFF. CDR3 DNA sequence: TGCGCCAGCAGCGGGGGACAGGGAGACGGGGACAATGAGCAGTTCTTC.